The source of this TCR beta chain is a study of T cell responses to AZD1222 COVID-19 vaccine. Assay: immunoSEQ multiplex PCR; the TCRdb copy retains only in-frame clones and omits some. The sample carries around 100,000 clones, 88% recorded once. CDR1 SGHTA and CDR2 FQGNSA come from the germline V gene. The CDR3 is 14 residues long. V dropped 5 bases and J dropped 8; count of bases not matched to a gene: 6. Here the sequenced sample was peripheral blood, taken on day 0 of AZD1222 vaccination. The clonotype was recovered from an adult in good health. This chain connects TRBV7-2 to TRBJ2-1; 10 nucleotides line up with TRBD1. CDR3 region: CASSTGQGVHEQFF. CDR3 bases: TGTGCCAGCAGCACAGGACAGGGGGTCCATGAGCAGTTCTTC.